A single sample is the source of the 9 T cell receptor beta chains below, sequenced in a study of T cells in Graves' hyperthyroidism and ophthalmopathy. RNA transcripts yielded amplified TCR beta CDR3 regions. TCR CDR3 regions were first amplified by RT-PCR with HTBI primers. TCRdb reprocessed the multiplex PCR reads via MiXCR and lists one record per CDR3 protein. The sample includes around 250,000 distinct CDR3 sequences, almost 25% of them seen just once. Material for sequencing was blood. All receptors derive from a woman aged 40 to 55 with Graves' ophthalmopathy.

This clonotype was detected many times. The chain carries TRBV6-1 and TRBJ2-7, with 7 positions matching TRBD2. CDR1 MNHNS and CDR2 SASEGT come from the germline V gene. The CDR3 spans 18 residues. Trimming removed 1 base from V and 5 bases from J; junction bases left unmatched: 17. In DNA form, the CDR3 reads TGTGCCAGCAGTGAAGGGGGAGGCGGGAGAGGGGTCTTCAACGAGCAGTACTTC. This gives the protein CASSEGGGGRGVFNEQYF.

This clonotype was recorded many times. The chain joins TRBV19 to TRBJ2-5; the D gene could be TRBD1 or TRBD2 (6 bases each). Germline CDR1 and CDR2: LNHDA and SQIVND (reference sequence). The CDR3 consists of 15 residues. The V and J ends lost 3 bases and 1 base respectively, with 12 bases between them. DNA of the CDR3: TGTGCCAGTAGTATGGGGGGCCCCATCCAAGAGACCCAGTACTTC. This codes for CASSMGGPIQETQYF.

This clonotype occurred many times. The chain links TRBV19 to TRBJ1-2; 7 bases are a match to TRBD1. V was clipped by 9 bases and J by 4 bases; unmatched bases: 8. Germline assignment: CDR1 LNHDA and CDR2 SQIVND (reference sequence). The CDR3 runs to 13 residues. The CDR3 coding sequence is TGTGCCAGCAATCAACAGGGGACCTATGGCTACACCTTC. Its protein product is CASNQQGTYGYTF.

The CDR3 nucleotides read TGTGCCACCAGTGGGAGGAGTAGCAATCAGCCCCAGCATTTT. As protein: CATSGRSSNQPQHF. The rearrangement uses TRBV24-1 and TRBJ1-5; no clear D. Germline values: CDR1 KGHDR, CDR2 SFDVKD. V lost 5 bases to trimming and J lost 0 bases, with 7 bases between them. CDR3 length: 14 residues.

Ten or more counts support this clonotype. The chain is built from TRBV15 and TRBJ2-5; D remains unclear. From germline, CDR1 is LNHNV and CDR2 YYDKDF (reference sequence). V lost 0 bases to trimming and J lost 1 base, with 6 bases between them. The CDR3 contains 14 residues. The CDR3 DNA is TGTGCCACCAGCAGAGATGGGCTCCAAGAGACCCAGTACTTC. It codes for CATSRDGLQETQYF.

This clonotype was seen more than once but under ten times. This chain uses TRBV2 with TRBJ1-1, with 7 bases identical to TRBD1. The CDR3 loop spans 16 amino acids. The germline CDR1 and CDR2 sequences are SNHLY and FYNNEI. The ends lost 3 bases at V and 0 bases at J; junction bases unmatched: 7. This chain's CDR3 is CASSENRGSVNTEAFF. As DNA, the CDR3 is TGTGCCAGCAGTGAGAACAGGGGATCGGTGAACACTGAAGCTTTCTTT. Supplemented by reference TRBV2 and TRBJ1-1, the full variable domain reads EPEVTQTPSHQVTQMGQEVILRCVPISNHLYFYWYRQILGQKVEFLVSFYNNEISEKSEIFDDQFSVERPDGSNFTLKIRSTKLEDSAMYFCASSENRGSVNTEAFFGQGTRLTVV.

The table lists this clonotype with many counts. V gene TRBV11-2 combines with J gene TRBJ2-7; tentatively, D is TRBD1 (6 bases). Germline V gives CDR1 SGHAT, CDR2 FQNNGV. The CDR3 is 14 amino acids. The ends were cut back, 4 bases at V and 3 bases at J, with 13 bases in the middle. The CDR3 DNA reads as TGTGCCAGCAGCTACCGGGACAACCTCTACGAGCAGTACTTC. Residues: CASSYRDNLYEQYF.

The V call is TRBV11-1, the J call TRBJ2-7; 7 bases map to TRBD1. The V and J ends lost 6 bases and 2 bases, in that order; junction bases with no gene match: 7. Germline CDR1 reads SGHAT; CDR2 reads FQDESV (reference sequence). This CDR3 is 14 amino acids long. The CDR3 loop reads CASRKTGLAYEQYF. CDR3 DNA sequence: TGTGCCAGCAGGAAGACAGGGCTTGCCTACGAGCAGTACTTC.

Ten or more counts support this clonotype. The genes are TRBV18 and TRBJ1-1; D remains ambiguous. Trimming removed 2 bases at V and 4 bases at J, with 5 bases between. CDR3 length: 12 residues. Germline CDR1 is KGHSH and CDR2 is LQKENI. The CDR3 loop is CASSPAGTEAFF. CDR3 bases: TGTGCCAGCTCACCAGCCGGCACTGAAGCTTTCTTT.